This T cell receptor beta chain was recorded in a study of blood T cell repertoires in COVID-19. Across the study: Sources were T cells, B-cell-depleted T cells, or PBMCs; the material itself was cDNA or gDNA.

Under the authors' procedure: Nucleated cell counts were estimated from reference gene primer amplification. The repertoire was sequenced with immunoSEQ multiplex PCR; TCRdb's copy has only in-frame clones and lacks some. V and J calls plus clone size are reproduced from that table; the DNA served to infer D and trimming. The profile shows under 75,000 clones, about nine tenths of them singletons. Deletions cut 6 bases from V and 5 bases from J, with 10 bases between. The CDR3 has 12 residues. The chain is built from TRBV12-3 or TRBV12-4 and TRBJ1-2; D might be TRBD1 (6 bases). This clonotype was sampled from a man aged 25 to 40 with acute or convalescent COVID-19. Sequenced sample: peripheral blood. CDR3 nucleotides: TGTGCCAGCAGCGTCCAGGGGTATGGCTACACCTTC. Translation gives CASSVQGYGYTF.